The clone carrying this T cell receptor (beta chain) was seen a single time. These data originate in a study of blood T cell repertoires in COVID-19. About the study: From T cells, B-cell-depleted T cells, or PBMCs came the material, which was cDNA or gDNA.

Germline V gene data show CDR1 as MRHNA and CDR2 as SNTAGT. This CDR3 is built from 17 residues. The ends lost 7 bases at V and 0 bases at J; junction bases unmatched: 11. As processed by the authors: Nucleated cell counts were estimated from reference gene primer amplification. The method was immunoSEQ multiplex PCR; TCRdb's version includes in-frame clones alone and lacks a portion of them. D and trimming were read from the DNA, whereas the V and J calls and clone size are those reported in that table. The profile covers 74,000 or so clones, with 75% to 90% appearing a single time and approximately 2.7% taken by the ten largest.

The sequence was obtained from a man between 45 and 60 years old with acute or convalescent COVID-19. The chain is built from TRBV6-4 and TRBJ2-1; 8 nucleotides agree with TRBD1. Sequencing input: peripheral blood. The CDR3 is CASKDGAGGHSYNEQFF. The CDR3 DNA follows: TGTGCCAGCAAAGACGGGGCAGGGGGCCACTCCTACAATGAGCAGTTCTTC.